This passage covers 30 T cell receptor beta chains from one sample sequenced in a study of Tregs in tolerant kidney transplant recipients. Assay used: immunoSEQ multiplex PCR; TCRdb lists only in-frame clones, some missing. The sample includes more than 15,000 clones, approximately 90% of them seen just once. The sequenced sample was CD8+ T cells from blood. These receptors came from a human donor in good health.

By its share, this clone is large. The chain has TRBV2 and TRBJ2-1; D is undetermined. Trimming left V 7 bases short and J 7 bases short, with 11 bases between. The germline V gene has CDR1 SNHLY and CDR2 FYNNEI. This CDR3 contains 12 residues. CDR3 protein: CASKYGSNEQFF. In DNA form, the CDR3 reads TGTGCCAGCAAGTATGGCTCTAATGAGCAGTTCTTC. The entire variable domain, with the rest obtained from reference TRBV2 and TRBJ2-1, is as follows: EPEVTQTPSHQVTQMGQEVILRCVPISNHLYFYWYRQILGQKVEFLVSFYNNEISEKSEIFDDQFSVERPDGSNFTLKIRSTKLEDSAMYFCASKYGSNEQFFGPGTRLTVL.

The chain has TRBV7-8 and TRBJ1-4; D is possibly TRBD1 (6 bases). Germline V lookup: CDR1 SGHVS, CDR2 FQNEAQ. V dropped 0 bases and J dropped 8 bases, with 13 bases sitting between them. The CDR3 has 15 residues. In DNA, the CDR3 is TGTGCCAGCAGCTTAGCCAGGGGATTGCGGGAAAAACTGTTTTTT. Amino acids: CASSLARGLREKLFF.

The genes are TRBV30 and TRBJ1-4, with D unclear. Trimming removed 0 bases at V and 15 bases at J, with 14 bases between. The CDR3 consists of 12 residues. Germline CDR1 is GTSNPN and CDR2 is SVGIG (reference sequence). The CDR3: CAWSVGRLEVFF. CDR3 in DNA: TGTGCCTGGAGTGTAGGGAGGCTCGAAGTGTTTTTT.

The V gene is TRBV14, the J gene TRBJ1-1; the D is unclear. This CDR3 has 13 amino acids. The germline V and J ends were trimmed by 3 bases and 7 bases, with 12 bases remaining between them. Germline V lookup: CDR1 SGHDN, CDR2 FVKESK. As DNA, the CDR3 is TGTGCCAGCAGCCAGGGGATAGGTGGTGAAGCTTTCTTT. It translates to CASSQGIGGEAFF.

On this clone itself: A read error likely explains this, since a far larger clone differs by one base. The chain has TRBV5-2 and TRBJ2-2; the table's D call TRBD2 went unverified against the DNA. TRBV5-2 is labeled a pseudogene. The CDR3 extends over 12 amino acids. The CDR3 spells CASSPLTGELFF. The CDR3 bases are TGTGCCAGCAGCCCCCTAACCGGGGAGCTGTTTTTT.

The genes are TRBV7-6 and TRBJ2-7; D possibly matches TRBD1 or TRBD2 (5 bases each). Germline V CDR1 and CDR2: SGHVS, FNYEAQ. V was clipped by 2 bases and J by 1 base, with 15 bases between them. This CDR3 spans 16 amino acids. In DNA, the CDR3 is TGTGCCAGCAGCTTACGCCATGGGGGTTATTCCTACGAGCAGTACTTC. Translating it yields CASSLRHGGYSYEQYF.

The chain joins TRBV4-2 to TRBJ1-1, with D possibly matching TRBD1 (5 bases). Germline values: CDR1 LGHNA, CDR2 YNFKEQ. The CDR3 runs 16 residues. Trimming stripped 1 base from V and 6 bases from J, with 18 bases between. The CDR3 sequence: CASSQGWRQLGAEAFF. As DNA, the CDR3 is TGTGCCAGCAGCCAAGGGTGGAGACAGCTAGGGGCTGAAGCTTTCTTT.

The chain couples TRBV9 to TRBJ2-1; weak D call: TRBD2 (5 bases). This CDR3 has 14 amino acids. Germline V gene sequence: CDR1 SGDLS, CDR2 YYNGEE. V gave up 6 bases and J gave up 6 bases, with 16 bases separating them. The CDR3 bases are TGTGCCAGCACACGGAGTTATAGCGTCAATGAGCAGTTCTTC. Translating gives CASTRSYSVNEQFF. The variable domain in full, completed from reference TRBV9 and TRBJ2-1, reads DSGVTQTPKHLITATGQRVTLRCSPRSGDLSVYWYQQSLDQGLQFLIQYYNGEERAKGNILERFSAQQFPDLHSELNLSSLELGDSALYFCASTRSYSVNEQFFGPGTRLTVL.

The chain combines TRBV2 with TRBJ2-7; D tentatively reads TRBD1 or TRBD2 (6 bases each). The CDR3 totals 14 residues. Germline assignment: CDR1 SNHLY and CDR2 FYNNEI. V lost 7 bases and J lost 0, with 13 bases in between. DNA for the CDR3: TGTGCCAGCATGCCGCGGGACAACTCCTACGAGCAGTACTTC. Residues: CASMPRDNSYEQYF. The full variable domain, with the rest looked up from reference TRBV2 and TRBJ2-7, is EPEVTQTPSHQVTQMGQEVILRCVPISNHLYFYWYRQILGQKVEFLVSFYNNEISEKSEIFDDQFSVERPDGSNFTLKIRSTKLEDSAMYFCASMPRDNSYEQYFGPGTRLTVT.

The genes are TRBV9 and TRBJ2-3; D call uncertain. The germline V and J ends were trimmed by 3 bases and 2 bases, with 7 bases remaining between them. The germline gives CDR1 SGDLS, CDR2 YYNGEE. The CDR3 sequence is 13 residues long. CDR3 DNA: TGTGCCAGCAGCGCCCTACACACAGATACGCAGTATTTT. It encodes CASSALHTDTQYF.

The chain uses TRBV7-3 and TRBJ2-1; D call uncertain. Per germline, CDR1 SGHTA and CDR2 FQGTGA. V lost 2 bases, J lost 6 bases, and 8 bases lay in between. The CDR3 totals 13 residues. This chain's CDR3 is CASSLVPSNEQFF. The CDR3 DNA is TGTGCCAGCAGCTTAGTCCCAAGCAATGAGCAGTTCTTC.

The chain uses TRBV7-3 and TRBJ1-2; D is possibly TRBD1 (6 bases). The CDR3 is 13 residues long. From germline, CDR1 is SGHTA and CDR2 FQGTGA. V gave up 0 bases and J gave up 6 bases, with 8 bases separating them. The CDR3 sequence: CASSLTKGDGYTF. The CDR3 DNA follows: TGTGCCAGCAGCTTAACTAAGGGGGATGGCTACACCTTC.

J is TRBJ2-3 and V is TRBV10-2, with D possibly matching TRBD2 (6 bases). CDR1 WSHSY and CDR2 SAAADI come from the germline V gene. V was pared by 5 bases and J by 5 bases, with 11 bases between. The CDR3 totals 13 residues. In nucleotides, the CDR3 is TGCGCCAGCAGTCTCACGGGAGTAGATACGCAGTATTTT. Translating gives CASSLTGVDTQYF.

V and J are TRBV4-3 and TRBJ2-5, with unresolved D. CDR3 length: 14 amino acids. Trimming shortened V by 1 base and J by 2 bases, and 8 bases separated the two germline ends. The germline gives CDR1 LGHNA, CDR2 YSLEER. This CDR3 is CASSQVEDQETQYF. CDR3 DNA: TGCGCCAGCAGCCAAGTCGAGGATCAAGAGACCCAGTACTTC.

This clone was detected once. The chain links TRBV6-5 to TRBJ2-7; 7 bases map to TRBD2. Germline V gene sequence: CDR1 MNHEY, CDR2 SVGAGI. The CDR3 contains 15 residues. With 6 bases clipped from V and 0 bases from J, the junction kept 8 bases outside the gene matches. The CDR3 region has the DNA TGTGCCAGCAGCCCTCAGGGAGGGCCCTCCTACGAGCAGTACTTC. Residues: CASSPQGGPSYEQYF.

V gene TRBV28 combines with J gene TRBJ2-7; TRBD1 agrees at 10 bases. This CDR3 is built from 16 residues. The V gene's germline CDR1 is MDHEN and CDR2 SYDVKM. Trimming took 2 bases from V and 3 from J; bases not matched to a gene: 7. This CDR3 reads CASSLRFGTGDYEQYF. For the CDR3, the DNA is TGTGCCAGCAGTTTAAGGTTTGGGACAGGGGACTACGAGCAGTACTTC.

This chain links TRBV9 with TRBJ2-3; D possibly corresponds to TRBD1 (6 bases). CDR1 and CDR2 (germline): SGDLS, YYNGEE. This CDR3 is 14 amino acids long. V was trimmed by 3 bases and J by 3 bases, leaving 11 bases between them. CDR3 sequence (DNA): TGTGCCAGCAGCGCATACACAGGGACAGATACGCAGTATTTT. This gives the protein CASSAYTGTDTQYF.

This sequence joins TRBV6-6 and TRBJ1-4; 9 bases align to TRBD1. V lost 6 bases and J lost 7; bases outside the gene matches: 9. CDR3 length equals 15 residues. Germline CDR1 is MNHNY and CDR2 is SVGAGI (reference sequence). CDR3 DNA sequence: TGTGCCAGCAGGGTCCCACAGGGGGCGGGTGAAAAACTGTTTTTT. It is translated as CASRVPQGAGEKLFF.

V gene TRBV5-1 combines with J gene TRBJ2-3; the D gene is possibly TRBD2 (5 bases). CDR1 is SGHRS and CDR2 is YFSETQ in the germline V gene. The CDR3 loop spans 15 amino acids. Trimming left V 0 bases short and J 2 bases short, with 10 bases between. The CDR3 DNA follows: TGCGCCAGCAGCTTGGGGGCGGGCTTCACAGATACGCAGTATTTT. Amino acids: CASSLGAGFTDTQYF.

This clone is a singleton in its sample. This sequence joins TRBV30 and TRBJ2-3; D may be TRBD1 (5 bases). Germline CDR1 is GTSNPN and CDR2 is SVGIG (reference sequence). This CDR3 has 18 amino acids. Trimming removed 1 base from V and 2 bases from J, with 22 bases in between. The CDR3 DNA reads TGTGCCTGGAGTGCACTGACCCCGACAGCCGCTGCCACAGATACGCAGTATTTT. Translating it yields CAWSALTPTAAATDTQYF.

This clone showed up just once. The genes are TRBV14 and TRBJ2-5, with 7 bases fitting TRBD2. After removal of 8 bases from V and 5 bases from J, the junction contained 11 bases not matched to a gene. The germline CDR1 and CDR2 sequences are SGHDN and FVKESK. This CDR3 spans 14 amino acids. The CDR3 sequence: CASPGLAEKETQYF. The CDR3, as DNA: TGTGCCAGCCCTGGGCTAGCGGAGAAGGAGACCCAGTACTTC.

J is TRBJ2-1 and V is TRBV7-9; possibly TRBD2 for D (7 bases). Germline V gene lookup returns CDR1 SEHNR and CDR2 FQNEAQ (reference sequence). With 8 bases removed from V and 0 bases from J, the gap between germline ends came to 14 bases. CDR3 size: 15 residues. The CDR3 DNA sequence: TGTGCCAGCTGGGAGGGGACAAGCTCCTACAATGAGCAGTTCTTC. It codes for CASWEGTSSYNEQFF.

The V call is TRBV4-3, the J call TRBJ2-5, with D unresolved. The CDR3 has 14 amino acids. V was shortened by 0 bases and J by 1 base, with 6 bases between the two germline ends. Germline-derived CDR1 and CDR2 are LGHNA and YSLEER. The CDR3 DNA reads TGCGCCAGCAGCCAAGAGCCCCTCCAAGAGACCCAGTACTTC. It translates to CASSQEPLQETQYF.

CDR3 in DNA: TGTGCCAGCAGCGTAGGTACTACTCGGGGCTCCGAGCAGTACTTC. Residues: CASSVGTTRGSEQYF. The chain uses TRBV9 and TRBJ2-7; D could derive from TRBD1 or TRBD2 (5 bases each). Between the trimmed V and J ends, which lost 0 bases and 6 bases, there was a span of 16 bases. The CDR3 runs to 15 residues. Germline lookup yields CDR1 SGDLS and CDR2 YYNGEE.

This chain uses TRBV4-1 with TRBJ1-2; possibly TRBD1 for D (6 bases). This CDR3 is 15 amino acids long. Looked up from germline, CDR1 is MGHRA and CDR2 is YSYEKL. Trimming took off 1 base at V and 0 bases at J, with 9 bases between the two ends. CDR3 region: CASSQVEGANYGYTF. The CDR3 nucleotides are TGCGCCAGCAGCCAAGTCGAGGGGGCTAACTATGGCTACACCTTC.

The chain joins TRBV7-2 to TRBJ2-3; the D is unclear. CDR1 and CDR2 from the germline V gene are SGHTA and FQGNSA. The V gene lost 2 bases and the J gene lost 0 bases, with 6 bases spanning the gap. This CDR3 is built from 14 residues. The CDR3 DNA is TGTGCCAGCAGCTTATGGCTAAGCACAGATACGCAGTATTTT. Translation gives CASSLWLSTDTQYF.

The V and J genes are TRBV18 and TRBJ2-7, with D uncertain. The germline V gene encodes CDR1 KGHSH and CDR2 LQKENI. Trimming stripped 4 bases from V and 6 bases from J, with 19 bases between. The CDR3 is 15 amino acids. CDR3 nucleotide sequence: TGTGCCAGCTCACTTGAAGCGAACCTACGATTCGAGCAGTACTTC. This gives the protein CASSLEANLRFEQYF.

This chain connects TRBV4-3 to TRBJ2-3; 9 nucleotides agree with TRBD2. V gave up 3 bases and J gave up 2 bases; unmatched junction bases: 9. The CDR3 covers 17 residues. Germline V gene lookup returns CDR1 LGHNA and CDR2 YSLEER. The chain's CDR3 is CASSHLVGTSLTDTQYF. The CDR3 DNA is TGCGCCAGCAGCCATCTCGTGGGGACTAGCCTCACAGATACGCAGTATTTT.

The J gene is TRBJ1-1, the V gene TRBV29-1, with D possibly being TRBD1 (6 bases). There are 13 residues in the CDR3. Looked up from germline, CDR1 is SQVTM and CDR2 is ANQGSEA. V was trimmed by 7 bases and J by 1 base, leaving 13 bases between them. This CDR3 is CSAHPGANTEAFF. The CDR3 DNA follows: TGCAGCGCCCACCCGGGGGCGAACACTGAAGCTTTCTTT.

The rearrangement joins TRBV2 to TRBJ2-1, with no clear D. V lost 6 bases to trimming and J lost 12 bases, with 12 bases between them. From germline, CDR1 is SNHLY and CDR2 FYNNEI. This CDR3 comprises 11 residues. The CDR3 nucleotides read TGTGCCAGCAGCGGCCTGCTAGGGCAGTTCTTC. Translation gives CASSGLLGQFF.